The 19 T cell receptor beta chains given below trace back to one sample, sequenced in a study of breast tumors, draining lymph nodes, adjacent tissues. TCRdb called the multiplex PCR reads again in MiXCR, with one record for every CDR3 protein. Among approximately 200,000 distinct CDR3 sequences listed, approximately 31% were seen once. Samples came from axillary lymph nodes draining the breast cancer. The sample comprised axillary lymph node tissue. The source of these receptors is a female donor with breast cancer. Some clones in this sample may be carry-over from other donors' samples.

Many counts were recorded for this clonotype. The chain carries TRBV20-1 and TRBJ2-5; D ambiguous. Germline V gene sequence: CDR1 DFQATT, CDR2 SNEGSKA (reference sequence). Trimming shortened V by 1 base and J by 5 bases, and 5 bases separated the two germline ends. The CDR3 runs 11 residues. CDR3 sequence: CSARVRETQYF. DNA for the CDR3: TGCAGTGCTAGAGTTCGCGAGACCCAGTACTTC.

The rearrangement uses TRBV20-1 and TRBJ2-2, with D possibly matching TRBD2 (6 bases). CDR3 length: 14 residues. CDR1 and CDR2 (germline): DFQATT, SNEGSKA (reference sequence). Deletions cut 6 bases from V and 0 bases from J, with 11 bases between. CDR3 residues: CSARDPTNTGELFF. The DNA for the CDR3 is TGCAGTGCGCGGGACCCGACGAACACCGGGGAGCTGTTTTTT.

This clonotype was seen repeatedly, ten times or more. The chain carries TRBV5-1 and TRBJ2-3; D is perhaps TRBD1 (6 bases). This CDR3 region has 15 residues. The V gene's germline CDR1 is SGHRS and CDR2 YFSETQ. V was clipped by 3 bases and J by 0 bases, with 11 bases between them. The CDR3 is CASSSDSSSTDTQYF. CDR3 DNA sequence: TGCGCCAGCAGCTCGGACAGCTCTAGCACAGATACGCAGTATTTT.

This clonotype was seen ten or more times. The V and J genes are TRBV19 and TRBJ2-7; 7 nucleotides line up with TRBD1. CDR1 is LNHDA, CDR2 SQIVND, per germline (reference sequence). Trimming took 6 bases from V and 4 from J; bases not matched to a gene: 12. CDR3 length equals 15 residues. CDR3 in amino acids: CASSLRGRGIYEQYF. CDR3 in DNA: TGTGCCAGTAGCCTCCGCGGCAGGGGGATTTACGAGCAGTACTTC.

The chain uses TRBV12-3 or TRBV12-4 and TRBJ1-5, with 12 bases lining up with TRBD1. The V and J ends lost 5 bases and 11 bases, in that order; junction bases with no gene match: 10. This CDR3 has 15 amino acids. CDR3 DNA sequence: TGTGCCAGCAGTGCCCGGGACAGGGGGCAAGAGACCCAGCATTTT. Amino acid sequence: CASSARDRGQETQHF.

Details on this clonotype: With a much larger clone just one base away, this may be a read error. Here the CDR3 reads CVSINSGTGIGYTF. CDR3 nucleotides: TGTGTCAGTATTAACTCCGGGACAGGGATCGGCTACACCTTC. This chain connects TRBV19 to TRBJ1-2; 9 nucleotides align to TRBD1. The germline V gene encodes CDR1 LNHDA and CDR2 SQIVND (reference sequence). The CDR3 loop spans 14 amino acids.

On this clonotype itself: The germline gene is not matched at one end of the junction; a read error may be the cause. CDR3 sequence reads: CVSSSGTAHNSPLHF. CDR3 DNA: TGCGTCAGCAGCTCCGGGACAGCGCATAATTCACCCCTCCACTTT. The V and J genes are TRBV7-6 and TRBJ1-6, with 7 bases lining up with TRBD1. Germline V gene data show CDR1 as SGHVS and CDR2 as FNYEAQ. There are 15 residues in the CDR3.

The V call is TRBV29-1, the J call TRBJ2-3; tentative D call: TRBD1 (5 bases). In germline, CDR1 is SQVTM, CDR2 ANQGSEA. This CDR3 contains 12 residues. V dropped 4 bases and J dropped 5 bases, with 10 bases sitting between them. The CDR3 is CSVAQGGDTQYF. DNA of the CDR3: TGCAGCGTTGCGCAGGGTGGAGATACGCAGTATTTT.

This clonotype was counted at least ten times. J is TRBJ1-3 and V is TRBV14, with a possible D match to TRBD1 (5 bases). CDR3 length equals 15 residues. The germline V and J ends were trimmed by 6 bases and 0 bases, with 12 bases remaining between them. Germline values: CDR1 SGHDN, CDR2 FVKESK. CDR3: CASSLTVLSGNTIYF. For the CDR3, the DNA is TGTGCCAGCAGTCTGACAGTGCTCTCTGGAAACACCATATATTTT.

This clonotype was seen ten or more times. A much larger clone differs from this one at a single base, so this may be a read error. As the CDR3 is not closed by the conserved phenylalanine or tryptophan, this likely results from a read error. The chain uses TRBV7-2 and TRBJ2-5, with D perhaps matching TRBD2 (6 bases). Trimming cost V 7 bases and J 1 base, with 13 bases left between them. The CDR3 is 14 amino acids. Germline values: CDR1 SGHTA, CDR2 FQGNSA. The CDR3 coding sequence is TGTGCCAGCACCACCCGGGGGAGCCAAGAGACCCAGTACCTC. Its protein product is CASTTRGSQETQYL.

The table lists this clonotype with many counts. The rearrangement links TRBV6-4 to TRBJ2-1; 9 bases map to TRBD1. The V and J ends lost 9 bases and 4 bases, in that order; junction bases with no gene match: 4. The CDR3 consists of 13 residues. CDR1 is MRHNA, CDR2 SNTAGT, per germline. In DNA form, the CDR3 reads TGTGCCAGTGGGACAGGGCTTTACAATGAGCAGTTCTTC. This translates into CASGTGLYNEQFF.

The chain has TRBV4-1 and TRBJ1-1; D ambiguous. The germline V and J ends were trimmed by 0 bases and 9 bases, with 8 bases remaining between them. Germline assignment: CDR1 MGHRA and CDR2 YSYEKL. The CDR3 covers 12 residues. DNA for the CDR3: TGCGCCAGCAGCCAAGATTTTGGGAAAGCTTTCTTT. Translation: CASSQDFGKAFF.

As to this clonotype: A junction boundary mismatches the germline segment, possibly from a read error. This rearrangement joins TRBV20-1 to TRBJ2-4; 7 positions agree with TRBD1. The CDR3 is made up of 11 amino acids. Germline assignment: CDR1 DFQATT and CDR2 SNEGSKA (reference sequence). CDR3 amino acids: CSGQGENIQSF. The CDR3 DNA reads as TGCAGTGGACAGGGCGAAAACATTCAGTCCTTC.

This clonotype appeared many times. This rearrangement joins TRBV12-3 or TRBV12-4 to TRBJ1-2; 7 bases are a match to TRBD1. Losses at the gene ends were 7 bases for V and 3 bases for J; bases not matched to a gene: 14. This CDR3 spans 16 amino acids. The CDR3 reads CASTAGGSGRHYGYTF. CDR3 coding DNA: TGTGCCAGCACCGCAGGGGGGTCAGGGAGGCACTATGGCTACACCTTC.

Of note for this clonotype: Because the CDR3 is missing its conserved closing phenylalanine or tryptophan, this is likely a read error. The DNA is omitted, as the CDR3 cannot be located on it reliably, and the CDR3 follows TCRdb's listing. The V gene is TRBV12-3 or TRBV12-4, the J gene TRBJ2-2; the tabulated D call, TRBD1, remains unverified against the DNA. The CDR3 length equals 14 residues, ends included. CDR3 region: CASISRENTGEPFS.

A note on this clonotype: A read error may produce the germline difference seen at one junction end. The rearrangement links TRBV7-6 to TRBJ2-3; D is possibly TRBD2 (5 bases). The germline CDR1 and CDR2 sequences are SGHVS and FNYEAQ. The CDR3 is made up of 13 amino acids. CDR3 DNA: TGTGCCAGCAGCTTGGGAGAGGCAGATATGCAGTATTTT. This translates into CASSLGEADMQYF. The whole variable domain, filled in from reference TRBV7-6 and TRBJ2-3, reads GAGVSQSPRYKVTKRGQDVALRCDPISGHVSLYWYRQALGQGPEFLTYFNYEAQQDKSGLPNDRFSAERPEGSISTLTIQRTEQRDSAMYRCASSLGEADMQYFGPGTRLTVL.

This clonotype was seen ten or more times. This chain links TRBV2 with TRBJ2-2; tentative D call: TRBD2 (7 bases). Germline assignment: CDR1 SNHLY and CDR2 FYNNEI. The CDR3 consists of 14 residues. The V end was cut by 7 bases, the J end by 4 bases, with 13 bases between. Written as DNA, the CDR3 is TGTGCCAGCAAAGGGGGGGGCGTCACCGGGGAGCTGTTTTTT. Amino acids: CASKGGGVTGELFF.

This clonotype was seen a few times. The chain is built from TRBV5-8 and TRBJ1-1; D gene uncertain. The germline V gene has CDR1 SGHTS and CDR2 YDEGEE. The CDR3 runs to 12 residues. Trimming removed 1 base from V and 5 bases from J, with 6 bases in between. This CDR3 reads CASSLRGTEAFF. The CDR3 nucleotides read TGTGCCAGCAGCTTGCGTGGGACTGAAGCTTTCTTT.

This clonotype was observed a few times. This rearrangement joins TRBV27 to TRBJ1-5; possible D gene TRBD1, 5 bases. Trimming took 2 bases from V and 9 from J, leaving 11 bases between them. This CDR3 is 13 amino acids long. Germline V gives CDR1 MNHEY, CDR2 SMNVEV (reference sequence). The CDR3 sequence is CASSLTGPGPQHF. CDR3 in DNA: TGTGCCAGCAGTTTAACGGGGCCCGGGCCCCAGCATTTT.